This passage covers 23 T cell receptor beta chains from one sample sequenced in a study of blood T cell repertoires in COVID-19. Repertoires were generated with immunoSEQ multiplex PCR, while TCRdb's copy carries only in-frame clones and drops some. Among about 310,000 clones, 89% were seen once, and the ten largest hold 9.5%. The sample consisted of PBMCs or T cells enriched from blood (not recorded which). These receptors were taken from a woman between 40 and 50 years old who had recovered from COVID-19.

This chain connects TRBV20-1 to TRBJ2-7; 10 bases are a match to TRBD1. Trimming cost V 3 bases and J 3 bases; bases outside gene matches: 5. CDR1 is DFQATT and CDR2 is SNEGSKA in the germline V gene (reference sequence). The CDR3 runs 14 residues. The CDR3 DNA reads TGCAGTGCTAGTGGAGACAGGGGGCTCTACGAGCAGTACTTC. Protein sequence: CSASGDRGLYEQYF.

This clone turned up a few times. The chain recombines TRBV10-3 with TRBJ2-5; 10 bases align to TRBD2. The CDR3 is 14 residues long. Unmatched junction bases numbered 2, after V lost 4 bases and J lost 3 bases. Germline V lookup: CDR1 ENHRY, CDR2 SYGVKD. In nucleotides, the CDR3 is TGTGCCATCAGTGCTACTAGCGGGGAAGAGACCCAGTACTTC. Its protein product is CAISATSGEETQYF.

V gene TRBV28 combines with J gene TRBJ1-5; weak D call: TRBD1 (5 bases). Per the germline V gene, CDR1 is MDHEN and CDR2 is SYDVKM. The CDR3 runs to 15 residues. V was shortened by 5 bases and J by 4 bases, with 15 bases between the two germline ends. The CDR3 DNA is TGTGCCAGCAGTCGGGCAGACAGATTAAATCAGCCCCAGCATTTT. Its translation is CASSRADRLNQPQHF.

The chain links TRBV30 to TRBJ2-3; 7 bases line up with TRBD1. Per the germline V gene, CDR1 is GTSNPN and CDR2 is SVGIG (reference sequence). The CDR3 loop spans 15 amino acids. After removal of 8 bases from V and 4 bases from J, the junction contained 15 bases not matched to a gene. In DNA, the CDR3 is TGTGCCCTTGGATACGAGGGGGCGGACGCAGATACGCAGTATTTT. Translation gives CALGYEGADADTQYF.

This chain joins TRBV5-5 and TRBJ2-7; TRBD1 matches 7 bases. The CDR3 is 17 residues long. The ends lost 0 bases at V and 3 bases at J; junction bases unmatched: 12. Germline-derived CDR1 and CDR2 are SGHKS and YYEKEE (reference sequence). CDR3 bases: TGTGCCAGCAGCTTGGTGCAACAGGGGCGCGCCCTCTACGAGCAGTACTTC. This sequence encodes CASSLVQQGRALYEQYF.

The rearrangement uses TRBV15 and TRBJ1-6; 11 bases line up with TRBD1. CDR3 size: 16 residues. The V gene end was trimmed by 3 bases and the J gene end by 8 bases; junction bases not matched to a gene: 6. Per the germline V gene, CDR1 is LNHNV and CDR2 is YYDKDF (reference sequence). CDR3 sequence (DNA): TGTGCCACCAGCAGCGGTTGGACAGGGGGCGATTCACCCCTCCACTTT. The encoded protein is CATSSGWTGGDSPLHF. Supplemented by reference TRBV15 and TRBJ1-6, the full variable domain reads DAMVIQNPRYQVTQFGKPVTLSCSQTLNHNVMYWYQQKSSQAPKLLFHYYDKDFNNEADTPDNFQSRRPNTSFCFLDIRSPGLGDTAMYLCATSSGWTGGDSPLHFGNGTRLTVT.

This clone was recorded a few times. The V gene is TRBV3-1 (or the pseudogene TRBV3-2), the J gene TRBJ2-2; a weak D match, TRBD1 (8 bases). V was shortened by 4 bases and J by 7 bases, with 16 bases between the two germline ends. This CDR3 comprises 15 residues. The V gene's germline CDR1 is LGHDT and CDR2 YNNKEL (reference sequence). The CDR3 region is CASSPHRGRVGELFF. As DNA, the CDR3 is TGTGCCAGCAGCCCCCACAGGGGGAGGGTCGGGGAGCTGTTTTTT.

CDR3: CASSIDGGDDSPLHF. In DNA, the CDR3 is TGTGCCAGTAGTATCGATGGAGGGGATGATTCACCCCTCCACTTT. The chain uses TRBV19 and TRBJ1-6, with D perhaps matching TRBD1 (5 bases). The CDR3 spans 15 residues. Trimming took off 3 bases at V and 8 bases at J, with 14 bases between the two ends. CDR1 LNHDA and CDR2 SQIVND come from the germline V gene (reference sequence).

J is TRBJ2-1 and V is TRBV2; D remains unclear. The V and J ends lost 2 bases and 8 bases respectively, with 7 bases between them. CDR3 length: 12 residues. Per germline, CDR1 SNHLY and CDR2 FYNNEI. The DNA for the CDR3 is TGTGCCAGCAGTGAATTTGGCTATGAGCAGTTCTTC. It is translated as CASSEFGYEQFF.

The V call is TRBV6-5, the J call TRBJ1-2; 7 bases align to TRBD1. Germline assignment: CDR1 MNHEY and CDR2 SVGAGI. This CDR3 comprises 15 residues. The V segment lost 6 bases and the J segment 2 bases; nucleotides outside the gene matches: 9. The CDR3 DNA reads TGTGCCAGCAGACCCAGTGGACAGGCAAACTATGGCTACACCTTC. Protein sequence: CASRPSGQANYGYTF.

The chain employs TRBV12-3 or TRBV12-4 and TRBJ1-2, with D maybe TRBD1 (6 bases). V lost 3 bases to trimming and J lost 5 bases, with 10 bases between them. This CDR3 has 13 amino acids. CDR3 nucleotide sequence: TGTGCCAGCAGTTTGACAGGAACTTATGGCTACACCTTC. Translated, it gives CASSLTGTYGYTF.

As concerns this clone: A read error may account for a junction end that differs from germline. The CDR3 spells CASRIDRGNEKLFF. CDR3 nucleotide sequence: TGTGCCAGTAGAATAGACAGGGGGAATGAAAAACTGTTTTTT. V usage is TRBV19 and J usage is TRBJ1-4, with 9 bases fitting TRBD1. CDR3 length: 14 amino acids. CDR1 and CDR2 from the germline V gene are LNHDA and SQIVND (reference sequence). The full variable domain, completed using reference TRBV19 and TRBJ1-4, is DGGITQSPKYLFRKEGQNVTLSCEQNLNHDAMYWYRQDPGQGLRLIYYSQIVNDFQKGDIAEGYSVSREKKESFPLTVTSAQKNPTAFYLCASRIDRGNEKLFFGSGTQLSVL.

The rearrangement uses TRBV30 and TRBJ1-3; no firm D call. The CDR3 extends over 17 amino acids. Germline V gene lookup returns CDR1 GTSNPN and CDR2 SVGIG (reference sequence). The V end was cut by 2 bases, the J end by 0 bases, with 17 bases between. The CDR3 is CAWSKGSVPYSGNTIYF. The CDR3 DNA follows: TGTGCCTGGAGTAAGGGTAGCGTACCTTACTCTGGAAACACCATATATTTT.

The count of this clone is one. This chain connects TRBV7-9 to TRBJ1-2; 8 positions agree with TRBD1. This CDR3 is 16 amino acids long. V shed 4 bases, J shed 5 bases, and the junction held 12 bases outside the gene matches. Germline CDR1 and CDR2: SEHNR and FQNEAQ (reference sequence). The CDR3, as DNA: TGTGCCAGCAGCTCCCCTGCAGGGGGCGCCCAATATGGCTACACCTTC. Its translation is CASSSPAGGAQYGYTF.

This sequence joins TRBV4-3 and TRBJ2-7, with D perhaps TRBD1 (5 bases). CDR1 and CDR2 (germline): LGHNA, YSLEER. V was pared by 0 bases and J by 3 bases, with 12 bases between. This CDR3 is built from 15 residues. CDR3 nucleotides: TGCGCCAGCAGCCAAGATAGGGGTGGCAGCTACGAGCAGTACTTC. It specifies CASSQDRGGSYEQYF.

The rearrangement links TRBV3-1 (or the pseudogene TRBV3-2) to TRBJ2-7; D perhaps matches TRBD2 (5 bases). Germline V gene lookup returns CDR1 LGHDT and CDR2 YNNKEL (reference sequence). Deletions cut 1 base from V and 2 bases from J, with 12 bases between. The CDR3 spans 15 residues. The CDR3 bases are TGTGCCAGCAGCCAAGGTAGGACTCCCGCCTACGAGCAGTACTTC. Translating gives CASSQGRTPAYEQYF.

The chain combines TRBV5-1 with TRBJ2-7; D gene uncertain. Germline CDR1 reads SGHRS; CDR2 reads YFSETQ. This CDR3 comprises 11 residues. The V gene lost 4 bases and the J gene lost 3 bases, with 5 bases spanning the gap. The CDR3 DNA reads TGCGCCAGCAGCGAGAGCTACGAGCAGTACTTC. Its translation is CASSESYEQYF.

V usage is TRBV6-5 and J usage is TRBJ2-7, with 7 bases aligning to TRBD1. The CDR3 is 12 residues long. The V segment lost 7 bases and the J segment 4 bases; nucleotides outside the gene matches: 4. Germline lookup yields CDR1 MNHEY and CDR2 SVGAGI. CDR3 bases: TGTGCCAGCAATCACAGGGGATACGAGCAGTACTTC. The encoded protein is CASNHRGYEQYF.

This chain uses TRBV5-6 with TRBJ2-7, with 11 bases fitting TRBD1. Germline CDR1 and CDR2: SGHDT and YYEEEE. The CDR3 has 15 amino acids. V dropped 3 bases and J dropped 7; count of bases not matched to a gene: 9. The CDR3 coding sequence is TGTGCCAGCAGCTCCGGACAGGGGGCTTTTCTTGAGCAGTACTTC. Amino acids: CASSSGQGAFLEQYF.

This clone appeared a single time. This chain joins TRBV30 and TRBJ1-4; 12 nucleotides match TRBD1. The V gene's germline CDR1 is GTSNPN and CDR2 SVGIG (reference sequence). This CDR3 comprises 16 residues. J lost 4 bases, V lost 1 base, and 4 bases had no gene match. DNA for the CDR3: TGTGCCTGGAGTGGGGGGACAGGGGGCATTAATGAAAAACTGTTTTTT. Protein product: CAWSGGTGGINEKLFF.

This clone was seen just once. V usage is TRBV27 and J usage is TRBJ1-6, with 7 bases lining up with TRBD1. This CDR3 spans 14 amino acids. Per the germline V gene, CDR1 is MNHEY and CDR2 is SMNVEV (reference sequence). Trimming removed 5 bases from V and 7 bases from J; junction bases left unmatched: 5. The CDR3 sequence is CASSLTGNNSPLHF. DNA of the CDR3: TGTGCCAGCAGTCTGACAGGGAACAATTCACCCCTCCACTTT.

J is TRBJ2-5 and V is TRBV5-4, with TRBD2 matching 12 bases. Germline trimming cut 8 bases from V and 5 bases from J; bases unmatched to any gene: 13. This CDR3 is 16 amino acids long. From germline, CDR1 is SGHNT and CDR2 YYREEE (reference sequence). CDR3 amino acids: CASRGRLAGEGETQYF. Written as DNA, the CDR3 is TGTGCCAGTAGAGGAAGACTAGCGGGGGAAGGCGAGACCCAGTACTTC.

This clone has a single count. The CDR3 bases are TGTGCCAGCAGCCAAGTACGGCTAGGCTACAATGAGCAGTTCTTC. Its translation: CASSQVRLGYNEQFF. The chain recombines TRBV4-2 with TRBJ2-1; no firm D call. The CDR3 sequence is 15 residues long. V was pared by 1 base and J by 3 bases, with 10 bases between. Germline lookup yields CDR1 LGHNA and CDR2 YNFKEQ.